Listed below are T cell receptor beta chains from one sample, sequenced in a study of blood T cell repertoires in COVID-19. Measured with immunoSEQ multiplex PCR; TCRdb has only the in-frame clones, and not every one. The sample has roughly 90,000 clones; around 84% are singletons. The specimen sequenced was peripheral blood. Receptors were obtained from a man older than 75 with acute or convalescent COVID-19. Each CDR3 is given with its conserved first and last residue. Size tells how often a clone was seen (once, few, many) or the class of an expanded clone, and some rows leave it out.

v_gene	abundance	len	CDR3aa
TRBV28	-	15	CASSLGTGGTYGYTF
TRBV5-5	-	15	CASSLGRTNTGELFF
TRBV27	-	16	CASSLEGSGSGETQYF
TRBV5-1	-	14	CASSFGQLGNEQYF
TRBV6-6	-	14	CASSFGEDYNEQFF
TRBV10-3	-	15	CAIKSGGATNEKLFF
TRBV7-3	-	18	CASSSIAGLAGGPGELFF
TRBV5-1	-	16	CASSLDRGTSGNIQYF
TRBV24-1	-	13	CATGTGGDYGYTF
TRBV28	-	14	CASSRTGGNQPQHF
TRBV19	-	15	CASSARQGATDTQYF
TRBV7-3	-	16	CASSGRGGGSTDTQYF
TRBV4-1	few	17	CASSQGVGQGNNSPLHF
TRBV19	-	13	CASSAGLFGGYTF
TRBV19	-	14	CASKTGDYNSPLHF
TRBV18	-	15	CASSPLIRDAYEQYF
TRBV7-9	-	14	CASSLDRVGQPQHF
TRBV28	-	14	CASRGQTESTTQYF
TRBV25-1	-	13	CASSERGGGGYTF
TRBV3-1/TRBV3-2	-	13	CASSQGVPGELFF
TRBV19	-	15	CASSISESGANVLTF
TRBV24-1	few	15	CATSWDSASYNEQFF
TRBV27	-	16	CASKLAGGSFSGELFF
TRBV4-2	few	16	CASSQGSARPNNEQFF
TRBV11-1	-	13	CASSLPVYNEQFF
TRBV10-3	few	13	CAITPSGVNEQFF
TRBV30	-	15	CAWGVGGPAGNTIYF
TRBV11-3	-	14	CASSTHRSTGELFF
TRBV18	-	15	CASSPQTESTDTQYF
TRBV30	once	14	CAWSGHLTGGELFF
TRBV7-8	-	17	CASSARQGVVSNYGYTF